Given below is one TCR beta chain in context. No antigen is known for it. This specimen comes from a study of post-analysis software for immune sequencing data. The CDR3 spans 15 residues. From germline, CDR1 is KGHSH and CDR2 LQKENI. The J segment lost 3 bases and the V segment lost 1 base, leaving 5 bases of the junction unmatched. Prepared TCR beta cDNA libraries contained unique molecular identifiers. Out of 1 to 10 million T cells, roughly 0.5 million cDNA molecules were generated. TCRdb used MiXCR to reprocess the PCR reads, holding one entry per CDR3 protein. The data hold about 540,000 distinct CDR3 sequences, with roughly 34% observed a single time. Study-wide results and limits: Comparison of patients with controls showed five or six TRBV segments more frequent in patients, TRBV5-6, TRBV5-1 and TRBV20-1 among them.

Material for sequencing was blood. This TCR came from a girl aged 2 to 17 with multiple sclerosis. The chain is built from TRBV18 and TRBJ2-7, with 8 bases matching TRBD1. CDR3 nucleotide sequence: TGTGCCAGCTCACCACAGGCAGGGGGCCTCTACGAGCAGTACTTC. Its translation: CASSPQAGGLYEQYF.